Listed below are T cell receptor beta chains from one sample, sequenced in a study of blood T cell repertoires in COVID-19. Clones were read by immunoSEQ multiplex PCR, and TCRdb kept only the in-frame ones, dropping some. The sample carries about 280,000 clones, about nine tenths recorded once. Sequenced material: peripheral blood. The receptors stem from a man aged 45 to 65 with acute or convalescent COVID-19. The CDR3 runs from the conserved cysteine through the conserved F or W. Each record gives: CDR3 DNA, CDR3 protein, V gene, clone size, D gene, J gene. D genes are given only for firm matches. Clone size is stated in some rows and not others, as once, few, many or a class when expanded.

CDR3 DNA: TGTGCCAGCAGTGATACAGGGAGCGTTGGCGAGCAGTACTTC
CDR3 protein: CASSDTGSVGEQYF
V gene: TRBV2
clone size: NA
D gene: NA
J gene: TRBJ2-7

CDR3 DNA: TGTGCCAGCAGCTTACAACACCTGAACACTGAAGCTTTCTTT
CDR3 protein: CASSLQHLNTEAFF
V gene: TRBV7-6
clone size: NA
D gene: NA
J gene: TRBJ1-1

CDR3 DNA: TGTGCCTGGAGTGTACTTGGGAGCTCCTATAATTCACCCCTCCACTTT
CDR3 protein: CAWSVLGSSYNSPLHF
V gene: TRBV30
clone size: once
D gene: NA
J gene: TRBJ1-6

CDR3 DNA: TGTGCCAGCAGCTGGACAGGGGGACCAAATGAAAAACTGTTTTTT
CDR3 protein: CASSWTGGPNEKLFF
V gene: TRBV7-6
clone size: NA
D gene: TRBD1
J gene: TRBJ1-4

CDR3 DNA: TGTGCCAGCAGATTCCTAGCGGGGCCACAAGAGACCCAGTACTTC
CDR3 protein: CASRFLAGPQETQYF
V gene: TRBV3-1/TRBV3-2
clone size: NA
D gene: TRBD2
J gene: TRBJ2-5

CDR3 DNA: TGTGCCAGCAGCCTTCGGACAGCTAACTATGGCTACACCTTC
CDR3 protein: CASSLRTANYGYTF
V gene: TRBV3-1/TRBV3-2
clone size: once
D gene: NA
J gene: TRBJ1-2

CDR3 DNA: TGTGCCAGCAGCCAAGGGGGCTCGGGGGCCAACGTCCTGACTTTC
CDR3 protein: CASSQGGSGANVLTF
V gene: TRBV7-9
clone size: NA
D gene: TRBD1
J gene: TRBJ2-6

CDR3 DNA: TGTGCCAGCAGTTTTGGGACAGGGGGCCCATACGAGCAGTACTTC
CDR3 protein: CASSFGTGGPYEQYF
V gene: TRBV27
clone size: NA
D gene: TRBD1
J gene: TRBJ2-7

CDR3 DNA: TGCGCCAGCAGCTTGACAGGGGCGGATCAGCCCCAGCATTTT
CDR3 protein: CASSLTGADQPQHF
V gene: TRBV5-1
clone size: NA
D gene: TRBD1
J gene: TRBJ1-5

CDR3 DNA: TGTGCCAGCAGCCCCGAGGCAGGGGGTCGCCCCCAGCATTTT
CDR3 protein: CASSPEAGGRPQHF
V gene: TRBV9
clone size: NA
D gene: TRBD1
J gene: TRBJ1-5

CDR3 DNA: TGTGCCAGGGGACAGGCTCACACCGGGGAGCTGTTTTTT
CDR3 protein: CARGQAHTGELFF
V gene: TRBV2
clone size: NA
D gene: TRBD1
J gene: TRBJ2-2

CDR3 DNA: TGTGCCAGCAGCTACGTAGGGGCGGCCTATGGCTACACCTTC
CDR3 protein: CASSYVGAAYGYTF
V gene: TRBV5-6
clone size: NA
D gene: NA
J gene: TRBJ1-2

CDR3 DNA: TGTGCCAGCAGCCCCCGGACAAATTACAATGAGCAGTTCTTC
CDR3 protein: CASSPRTNYNEQFF
V gene: TRBV11-1
clone size: NA
D gene: NA
J gene: TRBJ2-1

CDR3 DNA: TGTGCCAGCTCACCACGGTCCAGTGCCTACGAGCAGTACTTC
CDR3 protein: CASSPRSSAYEQYF
V gene: TRBV18
clone size: NA
D gene: NA
J gene: TRBJ2-7

CDR3 DNA: TGTGCCAGCAGCTCTAGATACCGACAGGGGGCGGCCGAAGCTTTCTTT
CDR3 protein: CASSSRYRQGAAEAFF
V gene: TRBV7-2
clone size: NA
D gene: TRBD1
J gene: TRBJ1-1

CDR3 DNA: TGTGCCAGTAGTGAAGGGGGGGGAGGGTGGATGAAAAACATTCAGTACTTC
CDR3 protein: CASSEGGGGWMKNIQYF
V gene: TRBV19
clone size: NA
D gene: NA
J gene: TRBJ2-4

CDR3 DNA: TGTGCCAGCAGCACCGGGACTAGCGGGGGTTCCGAGCAGTACTTC
CDR3 protein: CASSTGTSGGSEQYF
V gene: TRBV5-8
clone size: NA
D gene: TRBD2
J gene: TRBJ2-7

CDR3 DNA: TGTGCCAGCAGCTTGAGGGCATGGGCGTACCAAGAGACCCAGTACTTC
CDR3 protein: CASSLRAWAYQETQYF
V gene: TRBV7-8
clone size: NA
D gene: NA
J gene: TRBJ2-5

CDR3 DNA: TGTGCCAGCCAGCGAAGTCTGAACACCGGGGAGCTGTTTTTT
CDR3 protein: CASQRSLNTGELFF
V gene: TRBV13
clone size: NA
D gene: NA
J gene: TRBJ2-2

CDR3 DNA: TGCGCCGGCAGCGATCCCGGGGCCGGGGAGCTGTTTTTT
CDR3 protein: CAGSDPGAGELFF
V gene: TRBV5-1
clone size: NA
D gene: NA
J gene: TRBJ2-2

CDR3 DNA: TGTGCCAGCAGCTTAACGTACTCCTCCTACAATGAGCAGTTCTTC
CDR3 protein: CASSLTYSSYNEQFF
V gene: TRBV11-3
clone size: once
D gene: NA
J gene: TRBJ2-1

CDR3 DNA: TGTGCCAGCGCGGGGGGACTTCTAAGAGAAGATACGCAGTATTTT
CDR3 protein: CASAGGLLREDTQYF
V gene: TRBV10-3
clone size: NA
D gene: TRBD2
J gene: TRBJ2-3

CDR3 DNA: TGTGCCAGCAGTAAACGGACAGGGTTGGGAGAGACCCAGTACTTC
CDR3 protein: CASSKRTGLGETQYF
V gene: TRBV27
clone size: NA
D gene: TRBD1
J gene: TRBJ2-5

CDR3 DNA: TGTGCCAGCATCAGTGAGGGGGCAAGAGGAAACACCATATATTTT
CDR3 protein: CASISEGARGNTIYF
V gene: TRBV16
clone size: NA
D gene: TRBD1
J gene: TRBJ1-3

CDR3 DNA: TGTGCCAGCAGTGACCCCGCGGGCGCTGGTAATTCACCCCTCCACTTT
CDR3 protein: CASSDPAGAGNSPLHF
V gene: TRBV6-1
clone size: NA
D gene: NA
J gene: TRBJ1-6

CDR3 DNA: TGTGCCACAGATAGCGGGGGGATGGATGAGCAGTTCTTC
CDR3 protein: CATDSGGMDEQFF
V gene: TRBV10-3
clone size: NA
D gene: TRBD2
J gene: TRBJ2-1

CDR3 DNA: TGTGCCAGCAGCTTAGAGGTGGGCAGGGGCTACGAGCAGTACTTC
CDR3 protein: CASSLEVGRGYEQYF
V gene: TRBV7-8
clone size: NA
D gene: NA
J gene: TRBJ2-7

CDR3 DNA: TGTGCCAGCAGCGCCCCTGACAGAGAGAACACTGAAGCTTTCTTT
CDR3 protein: CASSAPDRENTEAFF
V gene: TRBV7-9
clone size: NA
D gene: NA
J gene: TRBJ1-1

CDR3 DNA: TGTGCCTGGACAGGACAGGACTCCTACGAGCAGTACTTC
CDR3 protein: CAWTGQDSYEQYF
V gene: TRBV30
clone size: few
D gene: TRBD1
J gene: TRBJ2-7

CDR3 DNA: TGTGCCAGCAGCGTAGAAGGAGCTAGCACAGATACGCAGTATTTT
CDR3 protein: CASSVEGASTDTQYF
V gene: TRBV9
clone size: NA
D gene: NA
J gene: TRBJ2-3

CDR3 DNA: TGTGCCAGCAGTTACTCACCGCTCTCGGACACCATATATTTT
CDR3 protein: CASSYSPLSDTIYF
V gene: TRBV6-5
clone size: NA
D gene: NA
J gene: TRBJ1-3

CDR3 DNA: TGCGCCAGCAGCCAAGTTGCGGGGTATGGCTACACCTTC
CDR3 protein: CASSQVAGYGYTF
V gene: TRBV4-1
clone size: NA
D gene: NA
J gene: TRBJ1-2

CDR3 DNA: TGTGCCAGCAGCTTGGCAGGGAACTCCTATGGCTACACCTTC
CDR3 protein: CASSLAGNSYGYTF
V gene: TRBV5-6
clone size: NA
D gene: NA
J gene: TRBJ1-2

CDR3 DNA: TGTGCCAGCAGCCAACAGGGCAATCAGCCCCAGCATTTT
CDR3 protein: CASSQQGNQPQHF
V gene: TRBV14
clone size: once
D gene: NA
J gene: TRBJ1-5

CDR3 DNA: TGTGCCAGCAGCGGGACAGCAAGCAATCAGCCCCAGCATTTT
CDR3 protein: CASSGTASNQPQHF
V gene: TRBV2
clone size: few
D gene: TRBD1
J gene: TRBJ1-5

CDR3 DNA: TGTGCCAGCAGCCAAGGACTAGCGGGGGCCTCTTCGCAGTTCTTC
CDR3 protein: CASSQGLAGASSQFF
V gene: TRBV4-2
clone size: NA
D gene: TRBD2
J gene: TRBJ2-1

CDR3 DNA: TGTGCCAGCAGCCGAGGGGGTGGCAACTCTGAAGCTTTCTTT
CDR3 protein: CASSRGGGNSEAFF
V gene: TRBV7-6
clone size: NA
D gene: NA
J gene: TRBJ1-1

CDR3 DNA: TGTGCCAGTAGTAGGGGGACAGGGGGCTCCTACGAGCAGTACTTC
CDR3 protein: CASSRGTGGSYEQYF
V gene: TRBV19
clone size: NA
D gene: TRBD1
J gene: TRBJ2-7

CDR3 DNA: TGTGCCAGCAGTTTTGGGTCGGGAAAACTGTTTTTT
CDR3 protein: CASSFGSGKLFF
V gene: TRBV12-3/TRBV12-4
clone size: NA
D gene: NA
J gene: TRBJ1-4

CDR3 DNA: TGCGCCAGCAGTCAGAGACAGGGCGTAGCTAATGAAAAACTGTTTTTT
CDR3 protein: CASSQRQGVANEKLFF
V gene: TRBV23-1
clone size: NA
D gene: TRBD1
J gene: TRBJ1-4